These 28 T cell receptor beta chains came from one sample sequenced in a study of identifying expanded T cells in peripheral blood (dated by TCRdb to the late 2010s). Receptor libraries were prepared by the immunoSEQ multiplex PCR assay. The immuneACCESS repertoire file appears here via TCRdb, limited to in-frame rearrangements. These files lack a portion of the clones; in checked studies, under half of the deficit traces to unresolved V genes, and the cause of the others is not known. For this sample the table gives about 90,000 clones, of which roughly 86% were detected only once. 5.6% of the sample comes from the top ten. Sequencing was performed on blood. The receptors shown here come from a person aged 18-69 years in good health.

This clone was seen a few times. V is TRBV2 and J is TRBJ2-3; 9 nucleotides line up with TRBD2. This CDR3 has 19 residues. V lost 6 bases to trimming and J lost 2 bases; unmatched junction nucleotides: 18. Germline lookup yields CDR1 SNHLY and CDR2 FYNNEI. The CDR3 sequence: CASRDMAFRSGGTTDTQYF. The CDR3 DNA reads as TGTGCCAGCAGGGATATGGCTTTTCGGAGCGGGGGGACCACAGATACGCAGTATTTT.

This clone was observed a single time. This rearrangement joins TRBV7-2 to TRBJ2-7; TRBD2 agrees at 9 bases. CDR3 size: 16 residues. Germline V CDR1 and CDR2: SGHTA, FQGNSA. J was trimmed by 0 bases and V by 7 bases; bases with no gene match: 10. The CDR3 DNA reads TGTGCCAGCACCAAAAGCGGGGGGACCGCCTCCTACGAGCAGTACTTC. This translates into CASTKSGGTASYEQYF.

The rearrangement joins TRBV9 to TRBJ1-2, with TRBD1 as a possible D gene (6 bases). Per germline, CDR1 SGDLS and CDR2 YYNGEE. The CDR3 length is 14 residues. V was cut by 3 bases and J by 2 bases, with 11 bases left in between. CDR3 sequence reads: CASSAIRGNYGYTF. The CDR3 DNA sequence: TGTGCCAGCAGCGCAATCAGGGGAAACTATGGCTACACCTTC.

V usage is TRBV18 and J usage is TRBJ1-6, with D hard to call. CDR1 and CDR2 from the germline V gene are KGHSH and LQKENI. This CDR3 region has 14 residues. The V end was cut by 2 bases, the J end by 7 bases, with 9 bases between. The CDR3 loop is CASSPNRGNSPLHF. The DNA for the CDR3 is TGTGCCAGCTCACCAAATCGAGGGAATTCACCCCTCCACTTT. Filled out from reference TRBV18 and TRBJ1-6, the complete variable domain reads NAGVMQNPRHLVRRRGQEARLRCSPMKGHSHVYWYRQLPEEGLKFMVYLQKENIIDESGMPKERFSAEFPKEGPSILRIQQVVRGDSAAYFCASSPNRGNSPLHFGNGTRLTVT.

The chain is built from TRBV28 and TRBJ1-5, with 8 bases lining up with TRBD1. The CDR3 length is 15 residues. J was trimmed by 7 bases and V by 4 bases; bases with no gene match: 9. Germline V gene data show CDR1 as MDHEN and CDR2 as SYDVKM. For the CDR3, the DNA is TGTGCCAGCAGTTCTAGACAGGGGATAGAGCAGCCCCAGCATTTT. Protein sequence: CASSSRQGIEQPQHF.

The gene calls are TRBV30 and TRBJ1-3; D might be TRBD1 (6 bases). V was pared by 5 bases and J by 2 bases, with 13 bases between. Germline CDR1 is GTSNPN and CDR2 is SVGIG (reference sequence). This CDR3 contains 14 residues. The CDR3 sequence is CAWAREGAGNTIYF. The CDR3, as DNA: TGTGCCTGGGCTAGGGAGGGGGCTGGAAACACCATATATTTT.

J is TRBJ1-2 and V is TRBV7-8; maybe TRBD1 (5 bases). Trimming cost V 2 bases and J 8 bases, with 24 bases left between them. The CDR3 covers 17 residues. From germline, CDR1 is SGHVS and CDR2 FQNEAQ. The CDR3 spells CASSLLRSRGNLEGYTF. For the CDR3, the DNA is TGTGCCAGCAGCTTACTGCGATCGCGGGGGAATCTGGAGGGCTACACCTTC.

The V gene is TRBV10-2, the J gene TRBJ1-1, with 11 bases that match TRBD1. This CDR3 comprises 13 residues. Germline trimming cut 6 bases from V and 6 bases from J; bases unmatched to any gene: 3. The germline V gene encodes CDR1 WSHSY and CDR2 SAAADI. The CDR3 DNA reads TGCGCCAGCAGGACGGGACAGGGGGCTGAAGCTTTCTTT. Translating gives CASRTGQGAEAFF.

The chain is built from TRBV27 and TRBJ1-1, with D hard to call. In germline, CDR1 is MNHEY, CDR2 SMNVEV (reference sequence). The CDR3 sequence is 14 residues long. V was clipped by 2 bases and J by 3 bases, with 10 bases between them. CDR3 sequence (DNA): TGTGCCAGCAGTTTAGTTGCCCGGGACACTGAAGCTTTCTTT. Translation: CASSLVARDTEAFF.

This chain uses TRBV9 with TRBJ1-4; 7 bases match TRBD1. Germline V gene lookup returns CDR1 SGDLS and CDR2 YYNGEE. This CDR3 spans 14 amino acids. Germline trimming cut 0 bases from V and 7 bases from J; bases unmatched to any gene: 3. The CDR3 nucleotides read TGTGCCAGCAGCGTAGGGAGGACAGGTGAAAAACTGTTTTTT. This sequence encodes CASSVGRTGEKLFF.

The CDR3 coding sequence is TGTGCCAGCAGCTTGAGAGGTTGGGCAGATGGCTACACCTTC. Residues: CASSLRGWADGYTF. V is TRBV5-5 and J is TRBJ1-2, with D unresolved. Germline V CDR1 and CDR2: SGHKS, YYEKEE (reference sequence). With 1 base removed from V and 6 bases from J, the gap between germline ends came to 13 bases. This CDR3 has 14 amino acids. Looking up the rest from reference TRBV5-5 and TRBJ1-2 gives the full variable domain: DAGVTQSPTHLIKTRGQQVTLRCSPISGHKSVSWYQQVLGQGPQFIFQYYEKEERGRGNFPDRFSARQFPNYSSELNVNALLLGDSALYLCASSLRGWADGYTFGSGTRLTVV.

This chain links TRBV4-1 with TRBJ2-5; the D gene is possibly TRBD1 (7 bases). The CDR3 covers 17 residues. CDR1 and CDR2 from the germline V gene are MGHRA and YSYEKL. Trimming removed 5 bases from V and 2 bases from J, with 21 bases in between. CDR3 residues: CASSTPRGTVDQETQYF. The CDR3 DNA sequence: TGCGCCAGCAGCACCCCTCGGGGGACAGTGGATCAAGAGACCCAGTACTTC.

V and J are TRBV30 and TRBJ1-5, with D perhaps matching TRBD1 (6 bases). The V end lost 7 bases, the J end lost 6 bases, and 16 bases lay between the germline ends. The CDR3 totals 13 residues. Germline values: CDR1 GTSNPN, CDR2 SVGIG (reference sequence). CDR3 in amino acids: CAFQAGAGQPQHF. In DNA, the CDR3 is TGTGCCTTTCAGGCAGGGGCGGGTCAGCCCCAGCATTTT.

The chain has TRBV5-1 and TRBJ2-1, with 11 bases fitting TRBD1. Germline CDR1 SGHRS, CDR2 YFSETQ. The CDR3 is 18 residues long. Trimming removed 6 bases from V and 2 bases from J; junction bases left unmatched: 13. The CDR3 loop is CASTGQGAVRKPYNEQFF. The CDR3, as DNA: TGCGCCAGCACCGGACAGGGGGCGGTAAGGAAACCCTACAATGAGCAGTTCTTC.

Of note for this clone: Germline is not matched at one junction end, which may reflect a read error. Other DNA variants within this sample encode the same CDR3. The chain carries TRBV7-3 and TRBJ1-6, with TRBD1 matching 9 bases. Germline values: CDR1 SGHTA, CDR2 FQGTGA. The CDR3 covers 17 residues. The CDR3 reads CASSLRAPGQGNSPLHF. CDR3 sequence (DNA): TGTGCCAGTAGCTTGCGTGCACCGGGACAGGGTAATTCACCCCTCCACTTT.

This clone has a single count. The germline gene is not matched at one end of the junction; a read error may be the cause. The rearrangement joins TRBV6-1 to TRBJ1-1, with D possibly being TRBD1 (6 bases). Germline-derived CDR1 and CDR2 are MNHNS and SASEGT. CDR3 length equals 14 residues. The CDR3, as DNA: TGTGCCAGCAGGGAAGGGGCGACAGGCCGGATCGCTTTCTTT. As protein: CASREGATGRIAFF.

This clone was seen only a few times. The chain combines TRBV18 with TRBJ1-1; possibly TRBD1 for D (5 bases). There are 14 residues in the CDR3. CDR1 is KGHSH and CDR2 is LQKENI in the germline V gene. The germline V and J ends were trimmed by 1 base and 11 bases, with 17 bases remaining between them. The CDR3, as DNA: TGTGCCAGCTCACCACGGGACGAACAAATTGGGGCTTTCTTT. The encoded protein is CASSPRDEQIGAFF.

The DNA of the CDR3 is TGTGCCAGCAGCGTAGGGCTGGGACAGGATGCTGGCTACACCTTC. It translates to CASSVGLGQDAGYTF. This chain connects TRBV9 to TRBJ1-2, with TRBD1 identical over 8 bases. The CDR3 contains 15 residues. Germline lookup yields CDR1 SGDLS and CDR2 YYNGEE. The ends lost 0 bases at V and 7 bases at J; junction bases unmatched: 8.

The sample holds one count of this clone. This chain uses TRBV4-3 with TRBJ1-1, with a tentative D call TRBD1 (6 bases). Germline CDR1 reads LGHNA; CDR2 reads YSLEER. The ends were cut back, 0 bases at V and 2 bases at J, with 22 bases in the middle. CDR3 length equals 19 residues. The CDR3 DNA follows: TGCGCCAGCAGCCAAGATCTCGGACAAGGGAGGGGGACAAACACTGAAGCTTTCTTT. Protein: CASSQDLGQGRGTNTEAFF.

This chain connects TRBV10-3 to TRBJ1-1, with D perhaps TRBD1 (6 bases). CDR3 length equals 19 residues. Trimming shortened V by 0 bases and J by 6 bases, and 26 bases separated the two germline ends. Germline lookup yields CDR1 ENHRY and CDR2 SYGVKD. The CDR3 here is CAISESGLRGGLGLAEAFF. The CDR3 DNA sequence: TGTGCCATCAGTGAGTCGGGACTGCGGGGGGGCCTCGGGCTGGCTGAAGCTTTCTTT.

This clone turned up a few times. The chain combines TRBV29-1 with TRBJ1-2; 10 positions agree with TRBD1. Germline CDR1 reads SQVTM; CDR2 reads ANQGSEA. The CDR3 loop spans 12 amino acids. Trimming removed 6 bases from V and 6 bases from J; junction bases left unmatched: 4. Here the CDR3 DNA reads TGCAGCGTCGGACAGGGGGTCCATGGCTACACCTTC. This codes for CSVGQGVHGYTF. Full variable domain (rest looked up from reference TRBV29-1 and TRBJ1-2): SAVISQKPSRDICQRGTSLTIQCQVDSQVTMMFWYRQQPGQSLTLIATANQGSEATYESGFVIDKFPISRPNLTFSTLTVSNMSPEDSSIYLCSVGQGVHGYTFGSGTRLTVV.

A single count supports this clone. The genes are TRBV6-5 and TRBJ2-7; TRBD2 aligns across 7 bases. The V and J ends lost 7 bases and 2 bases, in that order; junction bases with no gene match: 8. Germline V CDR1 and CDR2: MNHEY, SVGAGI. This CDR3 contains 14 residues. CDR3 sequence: CASTLRGGTYEQYF. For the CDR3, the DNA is TGTGCCAGCACCCTACGGGGAGGGACCTACGAGCAGTACTTC.

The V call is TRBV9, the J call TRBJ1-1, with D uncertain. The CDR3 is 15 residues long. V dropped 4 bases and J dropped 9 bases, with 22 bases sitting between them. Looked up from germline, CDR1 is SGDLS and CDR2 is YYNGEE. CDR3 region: CASSSYMGNLVKAFF. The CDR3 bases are TGTGCCAGCAGCTCATACATGGGGAACCTCGTTAAAGCTTTCTTT. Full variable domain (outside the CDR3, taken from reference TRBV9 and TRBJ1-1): DSGVTQTPKHLITATGQRVTLRCSPRSGDLSVYWYQQSLDQGLQFLIQYYNGEERAKGNILERFSAQQFPDLHSELNLSSLELGDSALYFCASSSYMGNLVKAFFGQGTRLTVV.

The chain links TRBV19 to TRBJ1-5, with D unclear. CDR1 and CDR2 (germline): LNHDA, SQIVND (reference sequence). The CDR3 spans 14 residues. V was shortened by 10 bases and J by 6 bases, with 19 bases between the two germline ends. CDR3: CATWGGNIFQPQHF. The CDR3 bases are TGTGCCACATGGGGAGGGAATATTTTTCAGCCCCAGCATTTT. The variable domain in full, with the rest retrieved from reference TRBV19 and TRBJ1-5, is DGGITQSPKYLFRKEGQNVTLSCEQNLNHDAMYWYRQDPGQGLRLIYYSQIVNDFQKGDIAEGYSVSREKKESFPLTVTSAQKNPTAFYLCATWGGNIFQPQHFGDGTRLSIL.

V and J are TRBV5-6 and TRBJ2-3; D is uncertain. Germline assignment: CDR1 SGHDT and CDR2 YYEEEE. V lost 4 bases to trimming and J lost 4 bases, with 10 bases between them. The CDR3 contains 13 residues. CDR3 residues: CASSVHGADTQYF. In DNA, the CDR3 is TGTGCCAGCAGCGTGCATGGGGCAGATACGCAGTATTTT.

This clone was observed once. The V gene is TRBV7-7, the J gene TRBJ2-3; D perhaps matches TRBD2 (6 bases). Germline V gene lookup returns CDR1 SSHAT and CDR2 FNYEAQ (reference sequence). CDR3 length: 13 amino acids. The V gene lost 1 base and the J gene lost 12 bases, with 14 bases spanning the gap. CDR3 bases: TGTGCCAGCAGCTTAGATAATCGGGGGATACAGTATTTT. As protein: CASSLDNRGIQYF.

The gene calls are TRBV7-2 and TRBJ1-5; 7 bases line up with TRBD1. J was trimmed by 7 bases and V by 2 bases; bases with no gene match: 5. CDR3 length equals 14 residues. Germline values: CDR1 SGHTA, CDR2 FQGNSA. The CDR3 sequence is CASSLRQGGQPQHF. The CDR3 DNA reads TGTGCCAGCAGCTTACGACAGGGAGGGCAGCCCCAGCATTTT.

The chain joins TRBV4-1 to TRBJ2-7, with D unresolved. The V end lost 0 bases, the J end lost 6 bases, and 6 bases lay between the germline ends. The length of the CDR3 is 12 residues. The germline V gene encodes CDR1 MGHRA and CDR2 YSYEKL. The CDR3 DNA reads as TGCGCCAGCAGCCAAGAGTTAGCCGAGCAGTACTTC. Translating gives CASSQELAEQYF.